The TCR beta chain described here comes from a study of identical twins. After template switching added a universal primer site, the resulting cDNA carried unique molecular identifiers. From the 5' RACE reads, TCRdb called clonotypes with MiXCR, one entry per CDR3 protein. The sample holds 1.5 million or so distinct CDR3 sequences, more than 30% seen once. The study, taken as a whole, reports: Out-of-frame sharing of TCR alpha in monozygotic twins was underestimated by models. Where out-of-frame alpha sequences were twin-shared, they showed excess low generation probability.

For this clonotype: Its antigen is undetermined.

Sequencing was carried out using cord blood. The clonotype originates from a newborn girl in good health.

This CDR3 is CASSPPGETGGTDTQYF. The CDR3 nucleotides are TGTGCCAGCTCACCACCAGGGGAGACAGGAGGCACAGATACGCAGTATTTT. V is TRBV18 and J is TRBJ2-3; TRBD1 is a possible D gene (6 bases). CDR3 length: 17 amino acids. V was pared by 0 bases and J by 1 base, with 14 bases between. From germline, CDR1 is KGHSH and CDR2 LQKENI. The full variable domain, completed using reference TRBV18 and TRBJ2-3, is NAGVMQNPRHLVRRRGQEARLRCSPMKGHSHVYWYRQLPEEGLKFMVYLQKENIIDESGMPKERFSAEFPKEGPSILRIQQVVRGDSAAYFCASSPPGETGGTDTQYFGPGTRLTVL.